The subject of this entry is one T cell receptor (beta chain). Germline and junction disagree at one end, which may indicate a read error. This entry comes from a study of tumor-infiltrating lymphocytes in localized non-small cell lung cancer. Germline V gene lookup returns CDR1 SSHAT and CDR2 FNYEAQ (reference sequence). The CDR3 length is 17 residues. Sequencing was performed with immunoSEQ multiplex PCR; in TCRdb, only in-frame clones are kept and a portion is missing. The sample holds roughly 15,000 clones, around 68% seen once. Sequencing was done on a sample of uninvolved lung tissue not adjacent to the tumor. This chain uses TRBV7-7 with TRBJ2-3; 8 bases align to TRBD2. The receptor was derived from a human donor with non-small cell lung cancer. This chain's CDR3 is CASSLRGKGGRSNTQYF. In DNA, the CDR3 is TGTGCTAGCAGCTTAAGGGGGAAGGGCGGGAGGAGTAATACGCAGTATTTT.